This TCR beta chain is from a study of technical replicates of blood from a few donors. Here immunoSEQ multiplex PCR was the method, and the copy in TCRdb shows in-frame clones only, minus some. There are under 70,000 clones in the sample; about 86% occur only once, and approximately 5.9% lies in the top ten. Input material: PBMCs. The TCR sequence derives from a human donor in good health. Some clones in this sample may be carry-over from other donors' samples.

In DNA form, the CDR3 reads TGTGCCAGCAGCAGGCTGGCAGGGGCAGACCACGAGCAGTACTTC. This translates into CASSRLAGADHEQYF. This chain joins TRBV11-2 and TRBJ2-7; TRBD1 is a possible D gene (6 bases). The CDR3 extends over 15 amino acids. The V end lost 5 bases, the J end lost 5 bases, and 19 bases lay between the germline ends. Germline CDR1 and CDR2: SGHAT and FQNNGV.